This entry features one T cell receptor beta chain sequence. Its antigen remains unknown. The CDR3 loop spans 14 amino acids. CDR1 and CDR2 (germline): MNHEY, SVGAGI. The germline V and J ends were trimmed by 8 bases and 2 bases, with 16 bases remaining between them. This entry is derived from a study of T cell responses to AZD1222 COVID-19 vaccine. Overall study findings and caveats: Clonal diversity may have been underestimated in mostly white British donors.

The table came from immunoSEQ multiplex PCR; TCRdb's copy has only in-frame clones and leaves some out. The sample has about 67,000 clones, under 90% seen once. J is TRBJ2-7 and V is TRBV6-5; a possible D gene is TRBD2 (7 bases). The material was peripheral blood, obtained 28 days after the second AZD1222 dose. The receptor comes from an adult who received the AZD1222 COVID-19 vaccine. In DNA, the CDR3 is TGTGCCAGCGAGGTGGGGGGGGGCCCCTACGAGCAGTACTTC. This translates into CASEVGGGPYEQYF.